This T cell receptor (beta chain) was retrieved from a study of T cells after posttransplantation cyclophosphamide. Sampled 1 year posttransplant, controls received myeloablative marrow transplants, methotrexate and a calcineurin inhibitor. Per the germline V gene, CDR1 is MNHEY and CDR2 is SMNVEV (reference sequence). The CDR3 consists of 14 residues. V lost 3 bases, J lost 7 bases, and 13 bases lay in between. Study findings and constraints: Donor-recipient repertoire similarity was low at 1-2 months, rising over year one. Recipient CMV seropositivity and CMV reactivation strongly tracked TRB clonality. Tissue-infiltrating T cells from skin or gut overlapped little with blood T cells.

Some clones are missing from TCRdb's copy, which holds only in-frame ones; the method was immunoSEQ multiplex PCR. The repertoire holds about 10,000 clones, with around 89% as singletons. Regarding this clone: Its antigen is unknown.

This clonotype was obtained from a male patient aged 25-45 years who received an allogeneic stem cell transplant from an unrelated donor, was CMV-positive, and had no GVHD. Some T cells here may be from the graft donor. The V call is TRBV27, the J call TRBJ2-1; weak D call: TRBD2 (6 bases). This material consisted of PBMCs, taken after an allogeneic stem cell transplant with a calcineurin inhibitor and methotrexate. The CDR3 region is CASSFRRAGNEQFF. CDR3 nucleotides: TGTGCCAGCAGTTTTCGGAGGGCCGGGAATGAGCAGTTCTTC.